This TCR beta chain stems from a study of lymphopenia after photon versus proton radiotherapy. The CDR3 runs to 16 residues. Unmatched junction bases numbered 14, after V lost 3 bases and J lost 4 bases. Per germline, CDR1 GTSNPN and CDR2 SVGIG (reference sequence). Regarding the study as a whole: In patients who died, overall survival fell as post-nadir TCR diversity dropped more. Under photons, naive T cells and diversity fell while effector/memory populations rose. Oligoclonal CD8+ Temra expansion after nadir drove photon patients' diversity drop. Authors raise, but do not show, better survival with proton therapy.

Points on this clone: Its target is unknown.

Assay used: immunoSEQ multiplex PCR; TCRdb lists only in-frame clones, some missing. The table records 70,000 or so clones, approximately 91% of them present only once. The sequence was obtained from a woman in her sixties or seventies with pancreatic cancer. This chain uses TRBV30 with TRBJ2-7, with TRBD1 identical over 8 bases. The sample in question was peripheral blood, obtained from a patient treated with photon-based radiotherapy. This CDR3 is CAWRRTDQGARYEQYF. In DNA, the CDR3 is TGTGCCTGGAGGAGAACCGACCAGGGGGCGAGATACGAGCAGTACTTC.